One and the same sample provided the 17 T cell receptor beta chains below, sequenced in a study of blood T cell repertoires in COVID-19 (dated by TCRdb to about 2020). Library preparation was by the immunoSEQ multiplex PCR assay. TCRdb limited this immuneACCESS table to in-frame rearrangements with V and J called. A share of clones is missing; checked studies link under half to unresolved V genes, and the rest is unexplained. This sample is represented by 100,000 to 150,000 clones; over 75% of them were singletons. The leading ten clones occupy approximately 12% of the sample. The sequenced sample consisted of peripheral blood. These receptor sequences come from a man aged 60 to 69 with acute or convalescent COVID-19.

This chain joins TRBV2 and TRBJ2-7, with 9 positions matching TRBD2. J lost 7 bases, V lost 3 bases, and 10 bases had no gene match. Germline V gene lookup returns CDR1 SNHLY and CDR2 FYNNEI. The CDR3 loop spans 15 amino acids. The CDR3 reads CASSEGVAGVGEQYF. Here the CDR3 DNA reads TGTGCCAGCAGTGAGGGGGTAGCGGGAGTGGGAGAGCAGTACTTC. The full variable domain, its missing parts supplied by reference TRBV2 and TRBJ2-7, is EPEVTQTPSHQVTQMGQEVILRCVPISNHLYFYWYRQILGQKVEFLVSFYNNEISEKSEIFDDQFSVERPDGSNFTLKIRSTKLEDSAMYFCASSEGVAGVGEQYFGPGTRLTVT.

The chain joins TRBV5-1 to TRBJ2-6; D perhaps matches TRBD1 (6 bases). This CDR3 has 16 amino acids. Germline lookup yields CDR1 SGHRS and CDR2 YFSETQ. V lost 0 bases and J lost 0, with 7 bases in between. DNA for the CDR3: TGCGCCAGCAGCTTGGAAGGGGGCTCTGGGGCCAACGTCCTGACTTTC. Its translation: CASSLEGGSGANVLTF.

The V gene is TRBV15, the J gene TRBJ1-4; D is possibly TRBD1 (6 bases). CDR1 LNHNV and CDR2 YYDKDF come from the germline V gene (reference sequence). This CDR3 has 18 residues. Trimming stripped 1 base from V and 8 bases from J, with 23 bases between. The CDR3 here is CATSRGDSSQFTGEKLFF. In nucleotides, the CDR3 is TGTGCCACCAGCAGAGGGGATTCATCCCAATTCACAGGGGAAAAACTGTTTTTT.

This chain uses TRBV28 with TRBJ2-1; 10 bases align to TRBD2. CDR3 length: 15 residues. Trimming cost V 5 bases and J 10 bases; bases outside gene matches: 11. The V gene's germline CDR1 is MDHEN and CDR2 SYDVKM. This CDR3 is CASSPPASGSYEQFF. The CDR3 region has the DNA TGTGCCAGCAGTCCCCCGGCTAGCGGGAGTTACGAGCAGTTCTTC.

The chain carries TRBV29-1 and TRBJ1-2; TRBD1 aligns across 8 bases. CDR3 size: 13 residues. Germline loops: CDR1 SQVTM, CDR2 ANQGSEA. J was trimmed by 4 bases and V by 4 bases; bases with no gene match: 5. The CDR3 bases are TGCAGCGTTGCCCTGGGGACAGGCTATGGCTACACCTTC. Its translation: CSVALGTGYGYTF.

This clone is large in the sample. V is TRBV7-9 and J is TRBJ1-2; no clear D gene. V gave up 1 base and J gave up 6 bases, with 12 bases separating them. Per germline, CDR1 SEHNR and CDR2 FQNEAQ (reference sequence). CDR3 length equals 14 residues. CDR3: CASSLEERLNGYTF. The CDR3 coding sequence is TGTGCCAGCAGCTTAGAGGAGCGGCTTAATGGCTACACCTTC.

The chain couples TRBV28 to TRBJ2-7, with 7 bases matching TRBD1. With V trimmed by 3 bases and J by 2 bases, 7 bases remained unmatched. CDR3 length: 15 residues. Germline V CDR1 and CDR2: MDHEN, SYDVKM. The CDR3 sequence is CASSFLQGLPYEQYF. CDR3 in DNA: TGTGCCAGCAGTTTTTTACAGGGGCTTCCCTACGAGCAGTACTTC.

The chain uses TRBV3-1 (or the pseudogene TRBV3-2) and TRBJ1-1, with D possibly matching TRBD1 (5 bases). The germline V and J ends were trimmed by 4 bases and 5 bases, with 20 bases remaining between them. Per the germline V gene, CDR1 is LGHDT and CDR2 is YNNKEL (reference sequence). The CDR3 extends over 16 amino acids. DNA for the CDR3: TGTGCCAGCAGCCGCGGGAGCGGGGCAAAAGGGACTGAAGCTTTCTTT. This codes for CASSRGSGAKGTEAFF.

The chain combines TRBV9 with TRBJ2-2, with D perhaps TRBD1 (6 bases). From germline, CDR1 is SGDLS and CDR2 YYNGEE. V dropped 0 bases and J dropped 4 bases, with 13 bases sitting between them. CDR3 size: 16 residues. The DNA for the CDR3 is TGTGCCAGCAGCGTAGCCACAGGGATCCGCACCGGGGAGCTGTTTTTT. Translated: CASSVATGIRTGELFF.

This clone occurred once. The CDR3 spells CASSTLSGGNYEQYF. The DNA for the CDR3 is TGTGCCAGTAGTACACTGTCGGGGGGCAACTACGAGCAGTACTTC. V and J are TRBV19 and TRBJ2-7; D perhaps matches TRBD2 (7 bases). Germline CDR1 and CDR2: LNHDA and SQIVND (reference sequence). The CDR3 has 15 residues. The V end was cut by 4 bases, the J end by 3 bases, with 16 bases between.

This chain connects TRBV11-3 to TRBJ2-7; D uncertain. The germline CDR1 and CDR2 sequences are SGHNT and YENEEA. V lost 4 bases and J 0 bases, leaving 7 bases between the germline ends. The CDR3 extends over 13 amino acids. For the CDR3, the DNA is TGTGCCAGCAGCTCGAGGAGCTCCTACGAGCAGTACTTC. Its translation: CASSSRSSYEQYF.

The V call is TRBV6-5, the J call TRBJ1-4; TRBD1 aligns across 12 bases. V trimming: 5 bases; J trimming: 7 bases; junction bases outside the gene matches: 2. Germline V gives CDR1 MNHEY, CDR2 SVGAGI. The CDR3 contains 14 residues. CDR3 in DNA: TGTGCCAGCAGTCCGGGACAGGGGGCTGAAAAACTGTTTTTT. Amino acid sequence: CASSPGQGAEKLFF.

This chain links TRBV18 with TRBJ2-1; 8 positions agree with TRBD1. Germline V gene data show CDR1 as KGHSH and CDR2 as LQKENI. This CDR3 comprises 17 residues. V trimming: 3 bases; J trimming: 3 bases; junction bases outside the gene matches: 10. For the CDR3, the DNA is TGTGCCAGCTCACCGTTCGGGACAGGCACGTTCTACAATGAGCAGTTCTTC. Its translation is CASSPFGTGTFYNEQFF.

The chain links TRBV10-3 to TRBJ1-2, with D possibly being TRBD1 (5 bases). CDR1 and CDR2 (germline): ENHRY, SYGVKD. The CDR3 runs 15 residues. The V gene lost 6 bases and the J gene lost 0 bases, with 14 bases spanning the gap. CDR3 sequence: CAISQRAGANYGYTF. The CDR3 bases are TGTGCCATCAGCCAAAGGGCGGGGGCTAACTATGGCTACACCTTC.

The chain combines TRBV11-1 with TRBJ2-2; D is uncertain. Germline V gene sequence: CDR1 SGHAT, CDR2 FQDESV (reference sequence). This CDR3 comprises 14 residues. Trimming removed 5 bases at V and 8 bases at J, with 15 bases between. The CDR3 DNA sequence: TGTGCCAGCAGCCCCGGAAGAGCGAGGGGGGAGCTGTTTTTT. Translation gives CASSPGRARGELFF.

CDR3 in DNA: TGTGCCACCAGTGATCGGTCAACCGGGACAGGGGATTTTGGCGAGCAGTACTTC. It specifies CATSDRSTGTGDFGEQYF. The rearrangement joins TRBV24-1 to TRBJ2-7; TRBD1 matches 10 bases. Germline assignment: CDR1 KGHDR and CDR2 SFDVKD. CDR3 length equals 18 residues. V trimming: 3 bases; J trimming: 6 bases; junction bases outside the gene matches: 16.

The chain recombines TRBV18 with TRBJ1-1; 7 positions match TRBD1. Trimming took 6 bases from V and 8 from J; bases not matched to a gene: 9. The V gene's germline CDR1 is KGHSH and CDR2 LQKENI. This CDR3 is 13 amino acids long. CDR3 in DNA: TGTGCCAGCTCCCCCGTCACAGGGGAAGAAGCTTTCTTT. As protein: CASSPVTGEEAFF.